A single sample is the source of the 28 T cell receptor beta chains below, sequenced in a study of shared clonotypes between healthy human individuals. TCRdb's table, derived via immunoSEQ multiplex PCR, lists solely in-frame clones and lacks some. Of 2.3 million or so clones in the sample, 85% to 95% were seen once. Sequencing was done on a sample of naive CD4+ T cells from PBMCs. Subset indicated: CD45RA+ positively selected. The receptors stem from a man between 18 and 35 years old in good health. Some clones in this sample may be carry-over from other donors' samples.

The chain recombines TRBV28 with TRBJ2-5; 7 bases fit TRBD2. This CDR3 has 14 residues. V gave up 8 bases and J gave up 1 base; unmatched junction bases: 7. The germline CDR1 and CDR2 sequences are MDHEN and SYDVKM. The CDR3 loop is CASQREGLQETQYF. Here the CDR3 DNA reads TGTGCCAGCCAGCGGGAAGGTCTCCAAGAGACCCAGTACTTC.

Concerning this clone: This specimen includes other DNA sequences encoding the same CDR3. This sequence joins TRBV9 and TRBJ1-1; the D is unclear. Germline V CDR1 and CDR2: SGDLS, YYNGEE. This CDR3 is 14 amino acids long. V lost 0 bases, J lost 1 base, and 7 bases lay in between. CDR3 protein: CASSVVGENTEAFF. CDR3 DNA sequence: TGTGCCAGCAGCGTAGTGGGAGAGAACACTGAAGCTTTCTTT.

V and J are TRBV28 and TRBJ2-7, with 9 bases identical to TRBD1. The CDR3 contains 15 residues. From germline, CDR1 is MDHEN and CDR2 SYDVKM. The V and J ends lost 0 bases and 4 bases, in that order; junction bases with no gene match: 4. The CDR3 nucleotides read TGTGCCAGCAGTTTATGGGACAGGGGTTTGTACGAGCAGTACTTC. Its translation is CASSLWDRGLYEQYF.

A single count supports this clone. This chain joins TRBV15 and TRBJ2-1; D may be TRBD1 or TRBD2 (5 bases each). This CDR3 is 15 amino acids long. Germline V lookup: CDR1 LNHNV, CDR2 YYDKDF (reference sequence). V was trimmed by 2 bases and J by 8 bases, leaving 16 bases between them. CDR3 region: CATSRLLGGSDEQFF. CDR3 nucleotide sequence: TGTGCCACCAGCAGACTACTTGGGGGAAGTGATGAGCAGTTCTTC.

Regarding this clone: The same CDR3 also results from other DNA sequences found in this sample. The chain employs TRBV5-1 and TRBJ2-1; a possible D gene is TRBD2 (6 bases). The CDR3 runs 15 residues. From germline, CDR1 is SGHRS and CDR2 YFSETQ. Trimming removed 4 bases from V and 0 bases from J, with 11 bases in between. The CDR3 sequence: CASSLFGSSYNEQFF. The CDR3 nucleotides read TGCGCCAGCAGCCTGTTCGGGAGCTCCTACAATGAGCAGTTCTTC.

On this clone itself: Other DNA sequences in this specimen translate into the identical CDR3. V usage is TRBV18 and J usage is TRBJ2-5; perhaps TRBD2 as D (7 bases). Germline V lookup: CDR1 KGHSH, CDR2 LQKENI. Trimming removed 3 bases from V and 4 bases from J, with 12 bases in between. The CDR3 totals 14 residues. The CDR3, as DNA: TGTGCCAGCTCACCGAGGGGGGGCCCAGAGACCCAGTACTTC. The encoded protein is CASSPRGGPETQYF.

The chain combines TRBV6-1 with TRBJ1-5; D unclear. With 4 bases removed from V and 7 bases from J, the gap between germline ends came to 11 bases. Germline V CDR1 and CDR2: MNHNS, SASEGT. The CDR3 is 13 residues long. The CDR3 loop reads CASSGYGHQPQHF. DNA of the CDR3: TGTGCCAGCAGTGGCTACGGGCACCAGCCCCAGCATTTT.

The CDR3 DNA reads TGTGCCAGCAGTTACAACAGCCGGAATGAAAAACTGTTTTTT. This gives the protein CASSYNSRNEKLFF. This sequence joins TRBV6-5 and TRBJ1-4; D uncertain. The CDR3 has 14 residues. V dropped 2 bases and J dropped 5 bases, with 9 bases sitting between them. Germline values: CDR1 MNHEY, CDR2 SVGAGI.

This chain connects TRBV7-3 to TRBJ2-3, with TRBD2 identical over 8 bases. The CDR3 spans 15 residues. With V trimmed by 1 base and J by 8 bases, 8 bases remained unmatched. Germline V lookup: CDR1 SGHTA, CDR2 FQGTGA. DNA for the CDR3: TGTGCCAGCAGCTTAAGTCGGGACGCGGGAGGTACGCAGTATTTT. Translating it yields CASSLSRDAGGTQYF.

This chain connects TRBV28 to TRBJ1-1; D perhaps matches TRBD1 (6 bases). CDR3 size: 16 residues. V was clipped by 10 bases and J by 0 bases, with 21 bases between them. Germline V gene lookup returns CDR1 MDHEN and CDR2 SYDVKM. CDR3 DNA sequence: TGTGCCACCTTAGGGCCGGGACAACTTATGAACACTGAAGCTTTCTTT. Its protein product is CATLGPGQLMNTEAFF. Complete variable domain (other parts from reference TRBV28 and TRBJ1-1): DVKVTQSSRYLVKRTGEKVFLECVQDMDHENMFWYRQDPGLGLRLIYFSYDVKMKEKGDIPEGYSVSREKKERFSLILESASTNQTSMYLCATLGPGQLMNTEAFFGQGTRLTVV.

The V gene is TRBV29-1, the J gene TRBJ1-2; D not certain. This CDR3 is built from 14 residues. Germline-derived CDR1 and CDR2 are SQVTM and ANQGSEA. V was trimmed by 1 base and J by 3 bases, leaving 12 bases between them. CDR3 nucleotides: TGCAGCGTTGAAGGGAACAACAGAGACTATGGCTACACCTTC. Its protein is CSVEGNNRDYGYTF.

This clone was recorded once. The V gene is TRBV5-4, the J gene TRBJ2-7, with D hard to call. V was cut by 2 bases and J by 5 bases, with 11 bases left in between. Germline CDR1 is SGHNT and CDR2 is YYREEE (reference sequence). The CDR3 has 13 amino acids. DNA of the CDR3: TGTGCCAGCAGCTTAAGGCAGACGGACGAGCAGTACTTC. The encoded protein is CASSLRQTDEQYF. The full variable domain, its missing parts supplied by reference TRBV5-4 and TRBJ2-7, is ETGVTQSPTHLIKTRGQQVTLRCSSQSGHNTVSWYQQALGQGPQFIFQYYREEENGRGNFPPRFSGLQFPNYSSELNVNALELDDSALYLCASSLRQTDEQYFGPGTRLTVT.

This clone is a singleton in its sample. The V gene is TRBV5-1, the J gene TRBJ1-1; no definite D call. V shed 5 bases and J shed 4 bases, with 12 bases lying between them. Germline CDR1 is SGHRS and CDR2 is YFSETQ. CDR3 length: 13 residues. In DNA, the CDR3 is TGCGCCAGCAGTTCTGAAAGTGGCACTGAAGCTTTCTTT. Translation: CASSSESGTEAFF.

In DNA, the CDR3 is TGTGCCAGCAGTGTAGGGGGGGTCCAGCCCCAGCATTTT. Its translation: CASSVGGVQPQHF. The chain combines TRBV2 with TRBJ1-5; a weak D match, TRBD1 (6 bases). This CDR3 has 13 amino acids. The germline CDR1 and CDR2 sequences are SNHLY and FYNNEI. Between the trimmed V and J ends, which lost 4 bases and 7 bases, there was a span of 11 bases.

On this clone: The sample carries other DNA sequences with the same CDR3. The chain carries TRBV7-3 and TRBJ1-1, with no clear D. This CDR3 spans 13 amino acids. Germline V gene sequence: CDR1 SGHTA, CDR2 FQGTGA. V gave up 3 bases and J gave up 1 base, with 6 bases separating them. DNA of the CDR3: TGTGCCAGCAGCTTGGACCCGAACACTGAAGCTTTCTTT. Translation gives CASSLDPNTEAFF.

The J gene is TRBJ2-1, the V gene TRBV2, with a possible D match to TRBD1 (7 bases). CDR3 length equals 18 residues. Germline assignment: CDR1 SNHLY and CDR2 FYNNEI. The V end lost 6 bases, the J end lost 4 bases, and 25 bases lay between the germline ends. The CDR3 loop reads CASRGRTGELATYNEQFF. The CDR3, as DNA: TGTGCCAGCAGAGGGCGAACAGGGGAACTAGCTACTTACAATGAGCAGTTCTTC. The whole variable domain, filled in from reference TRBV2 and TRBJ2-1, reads EPEVTQTPSHQVTQMGQEVILRCVPISNHLYFYWYRQILGQKVEFLVSFYNNEISEKSEIFDDQFSVERPDGSNFTLKIRSTKLEDSAMYFCASRGRTGELATYNEQFFGPGTRLTVL.

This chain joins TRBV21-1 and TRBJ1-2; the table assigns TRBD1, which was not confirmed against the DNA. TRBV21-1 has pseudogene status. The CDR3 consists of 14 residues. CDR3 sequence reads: CASSAPGQGHGYTF. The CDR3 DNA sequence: TGTGCCAGCAGCGCACCGGGACAGGGTCATGGCTACACCTTC.

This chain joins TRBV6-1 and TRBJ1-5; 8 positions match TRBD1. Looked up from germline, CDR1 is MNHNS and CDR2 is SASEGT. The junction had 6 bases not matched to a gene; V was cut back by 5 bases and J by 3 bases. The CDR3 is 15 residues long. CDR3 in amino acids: CASSSRTGLNQPQHF. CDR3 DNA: TGTGCCAGCAGTTCAAGGACAGGGCTCAATCAGCCCCAGCATTTT.

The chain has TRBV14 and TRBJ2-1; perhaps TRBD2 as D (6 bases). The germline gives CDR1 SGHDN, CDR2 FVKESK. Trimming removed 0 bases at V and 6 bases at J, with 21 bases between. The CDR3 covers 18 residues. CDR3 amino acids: CASSQDQGRTRRGNEQFF. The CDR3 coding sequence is TGTGCCAGCAGCCAAGATCAGGGACGGACACGGAGGGGCAATGAGCAGTTCTTC. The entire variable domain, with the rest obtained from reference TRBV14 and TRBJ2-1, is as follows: EAGVTQFPSHSVIEKGQTVTLRCDPISGHDNLYWYRRVMGKEIKFLLHFVKESKQDESGMPNNRFLAERTGGTYSTLKVQPAELEDSGVYFCASSQDQGRTRRGNEQFFGPGTRLTVL.

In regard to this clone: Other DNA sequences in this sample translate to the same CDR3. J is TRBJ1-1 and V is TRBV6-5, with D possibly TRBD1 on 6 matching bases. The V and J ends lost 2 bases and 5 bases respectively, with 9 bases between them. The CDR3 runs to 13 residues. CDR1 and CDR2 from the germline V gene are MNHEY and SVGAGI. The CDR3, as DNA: TGTGCCAGCAGTTACGGAGGGGGGACTGAAGCTTTCTTT. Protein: CASSYGGGTEAFF.

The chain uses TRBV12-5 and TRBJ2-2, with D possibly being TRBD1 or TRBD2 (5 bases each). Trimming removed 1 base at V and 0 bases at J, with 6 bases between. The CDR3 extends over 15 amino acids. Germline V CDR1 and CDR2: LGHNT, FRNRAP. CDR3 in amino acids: CASGLGGANTGELFF. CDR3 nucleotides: TGTGCTAGTGGTTTGGGAGGGGCGAACACCGGGGAGCTGTTTTTT.

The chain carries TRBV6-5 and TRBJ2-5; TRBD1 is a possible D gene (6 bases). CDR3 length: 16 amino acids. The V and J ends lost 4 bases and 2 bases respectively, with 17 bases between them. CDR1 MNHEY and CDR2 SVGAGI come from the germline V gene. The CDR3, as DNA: TGTGCCAGCAGTTTCCAAGGGACAAAGCGTCAAGAGACCCAGTACTTC. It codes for CASSFQGTKRQETQYF.

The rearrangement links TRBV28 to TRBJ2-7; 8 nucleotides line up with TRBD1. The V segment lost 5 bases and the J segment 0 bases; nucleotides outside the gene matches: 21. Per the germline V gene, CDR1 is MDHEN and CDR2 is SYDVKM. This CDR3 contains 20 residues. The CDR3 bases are TGTGCCAGCAGTCTCCTCCGGACAGGGCGAAGGTTGTCCAGCTCCTACGAGCAGTACTTC. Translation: CASSLLRTGRRLSSSYEQYF.

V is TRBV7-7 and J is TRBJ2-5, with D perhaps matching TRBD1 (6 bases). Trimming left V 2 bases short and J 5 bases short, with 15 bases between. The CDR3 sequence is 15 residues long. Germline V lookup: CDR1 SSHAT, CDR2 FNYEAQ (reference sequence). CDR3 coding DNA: TGTGCCAGCAGCTTAAGTGGGGGCGGGTGGGAGACCCAGTACTTC. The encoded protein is CASSLSGGGWETQYF. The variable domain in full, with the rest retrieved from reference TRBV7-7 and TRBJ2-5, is GAGVSQSPRYKVTKRGQDVTLRCDPISSHATLYWYQQALGQGPEFLTYFNYEAQPDKSGLPSDRFSAERPEGSISTLTIQRTEQRDSAMYRCASSLSGGGWETQYFGPGTRLLVL.

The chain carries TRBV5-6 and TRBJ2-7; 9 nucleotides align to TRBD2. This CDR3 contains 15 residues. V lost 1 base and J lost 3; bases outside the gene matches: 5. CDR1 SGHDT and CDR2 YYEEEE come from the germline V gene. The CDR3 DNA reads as TGTGCCAGCAGCTTGAGGGGTAGCGGGGGCTACGAGCAGTACTTC. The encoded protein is CASSLRGSGGYEQYF.

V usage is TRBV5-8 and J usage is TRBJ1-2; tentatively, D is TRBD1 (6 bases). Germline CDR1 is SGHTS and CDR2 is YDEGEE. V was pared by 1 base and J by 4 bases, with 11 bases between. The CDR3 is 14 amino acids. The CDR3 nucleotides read TGTGCCAGCAGCTTGAAGACAGGAAGCTATGGCTACACCTTC. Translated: CASSLKTGSYGYTF.

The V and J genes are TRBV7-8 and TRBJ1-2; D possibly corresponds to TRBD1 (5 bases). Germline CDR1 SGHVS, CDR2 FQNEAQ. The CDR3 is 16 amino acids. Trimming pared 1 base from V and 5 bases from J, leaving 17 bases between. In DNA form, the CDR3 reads TGTGCCAGCAGCTTAGGGGGGGGACGCCTTCGATATGGCTACACCTTC. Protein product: CASSLGGGRLRYGYTF.

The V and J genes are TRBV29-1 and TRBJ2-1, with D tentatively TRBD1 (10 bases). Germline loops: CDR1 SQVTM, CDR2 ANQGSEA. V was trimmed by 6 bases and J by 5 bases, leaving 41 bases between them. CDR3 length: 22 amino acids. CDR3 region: CSVLLTGGGRAVYVLGDNEQFF. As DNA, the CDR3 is TGCAGCGTCCTACTGACAGGGGGCGGGAGGGCCGTCTATGTCCTGGGTGACAATGAGCAGTTCTTC.